This T cell receptor beta chain came from a study of T-cell reconstitution after alpha-beta-depleted transplantation in children (TCRdb year 2016). For the wider study: Using TCR repertoire profiling, the study quantitatively followed how T-cell immune reconstitution unfolded in children after TCRalphabeta/CD19-depleted allogeneic hematopoietic cell transplantation.

On this clonotype itself: The target of this receptor is not known. Per-base quality was not reported, and no clone a single base away is much larger than it.

The CDR3 starts with the cysteine, ends with the phenylalanine, and has 15 residues. Only the CDR3 region is kept as DNA, spanning 45 bases read in frame from base 1. A distance of 18 bases separates the germline ends of V and J, which lose 6 bases and 3 bases respectively. CDR1 and CDR2 are drawn from the germline V gene: MNHEY, SVGEGT. Receptor amplification or capture employed PCR. Instrument on record: Illumina HiSeq 2500. TCR library preparation used molecular barcoding, with unique molecular identifiers applied to normalize quantification of the TCRbeta repertoire. TCRdb redid the processing of the public reads, applying fastp at Q25 and MiXCR, and retained in-frame beta chains. Rows with a matching CDR3 protein are joined into one entry that keeps the most common DNA and genes. This sample lists over 400,000 distinct CDR3 sequences; about 12% were detected once. Around 5.8% of the sample is held by the ten biggest clonotypes.

The chain is assembled from TRBV6-2 or TRBV6-3 and TRBJ2-7; 6 matching bases give a weak D call of TRBD1. Here the sequenced sample was PBMCs from the stem cell graft donor, taken from the stem cell graft. This TCR derives from a human donor who donated a stem cell graft to a child with combined immunodeficiency. The nucleotide sequence is given as TGTGCCAGCAGACCCCGGACAGTCCCAGTCTACGAGCAGTACTTC. This yields the protein CASRPRTVPVYEQYF.